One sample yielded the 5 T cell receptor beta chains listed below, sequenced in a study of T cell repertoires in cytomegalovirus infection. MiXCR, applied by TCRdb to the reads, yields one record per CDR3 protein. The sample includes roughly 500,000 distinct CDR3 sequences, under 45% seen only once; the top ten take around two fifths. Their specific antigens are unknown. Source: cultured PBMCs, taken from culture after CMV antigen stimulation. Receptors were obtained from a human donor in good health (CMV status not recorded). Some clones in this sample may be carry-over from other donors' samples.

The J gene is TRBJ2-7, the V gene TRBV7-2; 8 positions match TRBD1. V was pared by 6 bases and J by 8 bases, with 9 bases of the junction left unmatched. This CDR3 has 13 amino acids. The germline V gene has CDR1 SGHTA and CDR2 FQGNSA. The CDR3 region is CASRRTGGTKQYF. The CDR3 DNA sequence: TGTGCCAGCAGACGAACAGGGGGTACGAAGCAGTACTTC.

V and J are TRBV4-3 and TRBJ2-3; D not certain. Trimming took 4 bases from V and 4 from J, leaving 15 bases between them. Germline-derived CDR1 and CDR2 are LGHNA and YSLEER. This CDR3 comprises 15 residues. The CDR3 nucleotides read TGCGCCAGCAGCCGGCTCAAGGCCTTCTCAGATACGCAGTATTTT. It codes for CASSRLKAFSDTQYF.

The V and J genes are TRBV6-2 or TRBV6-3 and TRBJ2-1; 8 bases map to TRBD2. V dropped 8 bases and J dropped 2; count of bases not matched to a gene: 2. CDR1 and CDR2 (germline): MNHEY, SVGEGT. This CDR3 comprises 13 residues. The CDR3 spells CASREGAYNEQFF. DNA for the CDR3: TGTGCCAGCCGGGAGGGGGCCTACAATGAGCAGTTCTTC.

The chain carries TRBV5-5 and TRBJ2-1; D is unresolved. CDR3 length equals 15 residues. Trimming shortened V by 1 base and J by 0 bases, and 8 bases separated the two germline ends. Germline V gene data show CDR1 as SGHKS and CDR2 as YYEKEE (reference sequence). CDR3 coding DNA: TGTGCCAGCAGCTTGCAGCTCAGCTCCTACAATGAGCAGTTCTTC. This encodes CASSLQLSSYNEQFF.

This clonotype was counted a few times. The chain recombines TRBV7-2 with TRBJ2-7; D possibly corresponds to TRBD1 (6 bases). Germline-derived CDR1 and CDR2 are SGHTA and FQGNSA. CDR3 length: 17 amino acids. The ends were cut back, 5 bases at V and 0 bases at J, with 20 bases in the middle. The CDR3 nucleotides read TGTGCCAGCAGCCCAGACTACGGGACACTCGACTCCTACGAGCAGTACTTC. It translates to CASSPDYGTLDSYEQYF.